This T cell receptor beta chain was sequenced for a study of blood T cell repertoires in COVID-19. J lost 2 bases, V lost 5 bases, and 5 bases had no gene match. Germline V CDR1 and CDR2: SGHTA, FQGNSA. This CDR3 contains 14 residues. Sequenced by immunoSEQ multiplex PCR; TCRdb stores in-frame clones only, minus some. Of 150,000 to 200,000 clones in the sample, approximately 79% were seen once. This clonotype originated in a woman older than 75 with acute or convalescent COVID-19. This chain joins TRBV7-2 and TRBJ1-2; 7 nucleotides line up with TRBD1. Sequenced: peripheral blood. CDR3 coding DNA: TGTGCCAGCAGCCCCCGGACAGGAAACTATGGCTACACCTTC. The encoded protein is CASSPRTGNYGYTF.